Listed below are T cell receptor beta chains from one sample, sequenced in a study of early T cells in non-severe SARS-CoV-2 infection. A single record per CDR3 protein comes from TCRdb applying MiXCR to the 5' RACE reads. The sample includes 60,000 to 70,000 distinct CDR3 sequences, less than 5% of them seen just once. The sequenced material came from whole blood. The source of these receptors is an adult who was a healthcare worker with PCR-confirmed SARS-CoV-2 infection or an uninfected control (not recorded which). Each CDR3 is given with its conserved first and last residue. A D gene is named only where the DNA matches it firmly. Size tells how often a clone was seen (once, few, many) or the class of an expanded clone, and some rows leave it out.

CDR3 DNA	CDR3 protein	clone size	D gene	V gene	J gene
TGCGCCAGCAGCACCCCGGACGCCGGTGGCTTAAGCTCCTACGAGCAGTACTTC	CASSTPDAGGLSSYEQYF	many	-	TRBV5-1	TRBJ2-7
TGCAGTGCACGGCCGGCTACTGGGGCCAACGTCCTGACTTTC	CSARPATGANVLTF	few	-	TRBV20-1	TRBJ2-6
TGTGCCAGCAGCTTCCAAGGAGGCGGCTACACCTTC	CASSFQGGGYTF	few	-	TRBV7-9	TRBJ1-2
TGTGCCAGCAGCTTATGGGACGGGGCAGCCGACCTTGGAGGCTACACCTTC	CASSLWDGAADLGGYTF	many	-	TRBV7-9	TRBJ1-2
TGTGCCAGCAGCTTAAATCTCGGGACTAGCGGGAACACCGGGGAGCTGTTTTTT	CASSLNLGTSGNTGELFF	many	TRBD2	TRBV7-8	TRBJ2-2
TGTGCCAGCAGCCCCAGGAGCACGAGGGGCACTGAAGCTTTCTTT	CASSPRSTRGTEAFF	many	-	TRBV7-2	TRBJ1-1
TGCGCCAGCACTTGGGGACAGGGGTCTTATGGCTACACCTTC	CASTWGQGSYGYTF	few	TRBD1	TRBV5-1	TRBJ1-2
TGTGCCAGCAGCTTCCGGGGCCTTAAAACCCAGTACTTC	CASSFRGLKTQYF	many	-	TRBV7-2	TRBJ2-5
TGTGCCAGCAGCTTAGCTGGCGAAGCTAACTATGGCTACACCTTC	CASSLAGEANYGYTF	many	-	TRBV7-9	TRBJ1-2
TGTGCCAGCAGCAAAACGGACTTGCTTGAGCAGTTCTTC	CASSKTDLLEQFF	-	-	TRBV13	TRBJ2-1
TGTGCCAGCAGCCAAGGCCTGGGACTAGCCTACAATGAGCAGTTCTTC	CASSQGLGLAYNEQFF	many	TRBD2	TRBV3-1	TRBJ2-1
TGTGCCAGCAGTGTTCGACAGGGGGAAATGGTAGCCTACAATGAGCAGTTCTTC	CASSVRQGEMVAYNEQFF	-	TRBD1	TRBV6-1	TRBJ2-1
TGTGCCAGCAGCTTGTTGGTTAGCGTCACAGATACGCAGTATTTT	CASSLLVSVTDTQYF	-	-	TRBV7-9	TRBJ2-3
TGTGCCAGCAGCCCGACCGGGACAGGGGGCTTGACCAAAAACATTCAGTACTTC	CASSPTGTGGLTKNIQYF	-	TRBD1	TRBV5-4	TRBJ2-4
TGTGCCAGCAGTTCGGGACCTCGGAGGAGCACTGAAGCTTTCTTT	CASSSGPRRSTEAFF	many	-	TRBV12-3/TRBV12-4	TRBJ1-1
TGTGCCTGGAGTGTTTCGATCAATCAGCCCCAGCATTTT	CAWSVSINQPQHF	-	-	TRBV30	TRBJ1-5
TGTGCCAGCAGTTTTGGCAGGTCCGAGACCCAGTACTTC	CASSFGRSETQYF	many	-	TRBV27	TRBJ2-5
TGTGCCAGCAGTTCCTCCGGGACAGGTTTGGGTCTACCCCAGCATTTT	CASSSSGTGLGLPQHF	-	TRBD1	TRBV27	TRBJ1-5
TGCAGCGTTGGCGGGACTAGCGGGAGATCCAACACCGGGGAGCTGTTTTTT	CSVGGTSGRSNTGELFF	-	TRBD2	TRBV29-1	TRBJ2-2
TGCGCCAGCGCTAAGATCCGGACTAGCGGGAACAATGAGCAGTTCTTC	CASAKIRTSGNNEQFF	few	TRBD2	TRBV5-1	TRBJ2-1
TGTGCCAGCAGCTTTCCTATAGGGTCCCCCCTAAACTACAATGAGCAGTTCTTC	CASSFPIGSPLNYNEQFF	many	-	TRBV7-2	TRBJ2-1
TGTGCCTCCGGACAGGGGGTCACTGAAGCTTTCTTT	CASGQGVTEAFF	many	TRBD1	TRBV30	TRBJ1-1